This T cell receptor beta chain was sequenced for a study of CD8+ T cells in alopecia areata. Sequencing used cDNA as its template, made by extracting RNA and reverse transcribing it. Sequenced by immunoSEQ multiplex PCR; TCRdb stores in-frame clones only, minus some. The sample shows around 210,000 clones, approximately 53% of them seen only once. Study findings and constraints: Patients shared TCRs less clearly than mice did, possibly for HLA-related reasons.

Worth noting for this clone: No antigen is known for it.

The V and J ends lost 4 bases and 5 bases, in that order; junction bases with no gene match: 4. Germline assignment: CDR1 SGHRS and CDR2 YFSETQ. This CDR3 has 13 residues. This chain links TRBV5-1 with TRBJ2-7; 9 nucleotides line up with TRBD1. The sample comprised CD8+ T cells sorted from blood. This receptor was obtained from a human donor in good health. CDR3 residues: CASSPDRGHEQYF. CDR3 bases: TGCGCCAGCAGCCCGGACAGGGGCCACGAGCAGTACTTC.